Reported below is one T cell receptor beta chain. It has no known antigen specificity. No base quality values were provided; no much bigger clone lies one nucleotide off. The record originates from a study of Ad26.COV2.S vaccination and SARS-CoV-2 variants (dated by TCRdb to the early 2020s). With respect to the entire study: Vaccine-arm donors were drawn from COV1001, a multicentre, randomized, double-blind, placebo-controlled phase I-IIa trial of Ad26.COV2.S in healthy adults. Throughout the experiments and outcome assessment, investigators stayed blinded to trial group allocation. Participants in the trial were split at random into five groups of five each, receiving low-dose or high-dose Ad26.COV2.S once or twice, or else placebo on both occasions. Dosing of Ad26.COV2.S was intramuscular, at either 5x10^10 or 1x10^11 viral particles, delivered as one shot or as two shots spaced 56 days apart. Sequencing of the TCRbeta repertoire served to evaluate the specificity and breadth of SARS-CoV-2-reactive T cell receptors following Ad26.COV2.S vaccination. The TCR-sequenced set comprised about 32 samples: some 19 Ad26.COV2.S vaccine recipients, 5 placebo recipients and 8 SARS-CoV-2 convalescent individuals.

The full study reports these points: Substantial breadth of spike-specific CD8+ and CD4+ T cell responses was reported after vaccination. It was noted by the authors that total T cell responses may have been underestimated by the TCR breadth and depth analyses. Compared with placebo recipients, Ad26.COV2.S recipients showed higher spike-specific TCR breadth (P = 0.0014). The study was not powered to compare responses between vaccine doses or regimens. Vaccine and placebo recipients had comparable non-spike TCR breadth, which fits with the vaccine containing only spike.

The immunoSEQ Assay was the method used to sequence TCRbeta CDR3 regions. After extraction, genomic DNA underwent amplification by bias-controlled multiplex PCR, followed by high-throughput sequencing. As for the original processing: To quantify the absolute abundance of each unique TCRbeta CDR3 region, sequences were collapsed and filtered. T cell fraction was estimated by normalizing TCRbeta template counts to usable DNA, which was measured by amplifying reference genes present in all nucleated cells. Repertoire TCRs were annotated as SARS-CoV-2-specific when V gene, CDR3 amino acid sequence and J gene were exactly matched to a known reactive TCR set. MIRA supplied the reference SARS-CoV-2 TCR set, which was filtered for enrichment in COVID-19-positive ImmuneCODE repertoires so that public or cross-reactive TCRs were removed. Using the MIRA antigens, annotated TCRs were further analysed by specific ORF or by position within an ORF. Depth was the summed frequency of annotated unique rearrangements, while breadth was defined as annotated unique rearrangements over total unique productive rearrangements. TCR breadth was compared between groups using two-sided Wilcoxon rank-sum tests. TCRdb obtained this table from immuneACCESS and retained in-frame rearrangements with V and J assigned. These tables miss some clones; where compared with another copy, unresolved V genes account for less than half of the shortfall, and the remainder is unexplained. That table is the source of V, J and clone size, and D and trimming were worked out from the DNA. A total of about 420,000 clones appear in this sample, around 87% of them only once. The ten largest clones capture about 3.6% of the sample.

The treatment or condition label for this specimen denotes: 15 to 20 received Ad26.COV2.S at low or high dose, single or two shots; 5 received placebo; per-sample allocation not given. Repertoires of vaccine and placebo recipients were sequenced from samples taken on day 63 after the first injection. In Cohort 1b, about 25 adults aged 18-55 years were enrolled at a single site in Boston, USA, between 29 July and 7 August 2020. Ad26.COV2.S was a replication-incompetent adenovirus type 26 vector expressing a prefusion-stabilized SARS-CoV-2 spike protein from the original Wuhan strain. This sample comprised peripheral blood, obtained in a trial of Ad26.COV2.S vaccine versus placebo. This receptor was identified in a person aged 18 to 59 who received the Ad26.COV2.S COVID-19 vaccine or a placebo.

The CDR3 region has the sequence CAWSRTDSLGYTF. The sequenced DNA is TGTGCCTGGAGTAGAACAGACTCTCTAGGCTACACCTTC. The chain couples TRBV30 to TRBJ1-2; the D gene remains uncertain. Via the germline V gene (reference sequence), CDR1 is GTSNPN and CDR2 SVGIG. The CDR3 contains 13 residues, cysteine and phenylalanine counted. Here the CDR3 DNA is all that survives: 39 bases in frame from base 1. Relative to germline, V is 2 bases shorter and J is 8 bases shorter, with 15 bases between their ends.